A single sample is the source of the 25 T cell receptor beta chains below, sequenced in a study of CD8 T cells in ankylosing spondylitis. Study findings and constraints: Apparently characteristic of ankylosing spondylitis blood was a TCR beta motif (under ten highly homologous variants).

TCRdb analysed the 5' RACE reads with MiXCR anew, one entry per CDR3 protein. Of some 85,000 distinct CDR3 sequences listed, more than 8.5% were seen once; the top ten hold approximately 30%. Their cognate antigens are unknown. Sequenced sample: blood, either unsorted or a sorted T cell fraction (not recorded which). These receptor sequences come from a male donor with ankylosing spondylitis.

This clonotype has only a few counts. CDR3 nucleotides: TGTGCCAGCAGCACCGGACTAGTTGTGGAGACCCAGTACTTC. Its protein product is CASSTGLVVETQYF. The chain recombines TRBV13 with TRBJ2-5, with 7 bases that match TRBD2. The length of the CDR3 is 14 residues. Germline CDR1 reads PRHDT; CDR2 reads FYEKMQ (reference sequence). The ends lost 5 bases at V and 5 bases at J; junction bases unmatched: 8.

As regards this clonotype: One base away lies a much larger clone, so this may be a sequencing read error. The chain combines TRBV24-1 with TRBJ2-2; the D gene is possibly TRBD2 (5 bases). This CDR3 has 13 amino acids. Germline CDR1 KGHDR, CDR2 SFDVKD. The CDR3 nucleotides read TGTACCACCAGGACCCCGGGGACCGGGGAGCTGTTTTTT. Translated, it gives CTTRTPGTGELFF.

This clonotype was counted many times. Here the CDR3 DNA reads TGTGCCACCGGGGCGACGAACACCGGGGAGCTGTTTTTT. Its translation is CATGATNTGELFF. This rearrangement joins TRBV24-1 to TRBJ2-2; TRBD1 is a possible D gene (5 bases). Germline V gene sequence: CDR1 KGHDR, CDR2 SFDVKD. V shed 9 bases and J shed 0 bases, with 7 bases lying between them. The CDR3 has 13 residues.

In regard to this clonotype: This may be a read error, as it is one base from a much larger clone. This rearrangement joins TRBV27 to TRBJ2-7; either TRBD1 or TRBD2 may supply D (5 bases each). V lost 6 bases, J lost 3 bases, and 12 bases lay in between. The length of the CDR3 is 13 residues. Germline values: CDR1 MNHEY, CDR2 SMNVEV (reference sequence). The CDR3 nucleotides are TGTGCCAGCAGGTTGGCTGGGGGCTACGAGCAGTACGTC. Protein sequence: CASRLAGGYEQYV.

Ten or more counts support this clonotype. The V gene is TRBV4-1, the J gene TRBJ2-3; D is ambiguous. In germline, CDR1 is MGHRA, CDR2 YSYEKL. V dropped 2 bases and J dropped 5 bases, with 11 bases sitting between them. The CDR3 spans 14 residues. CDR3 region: CASSQTWAEDTQYF. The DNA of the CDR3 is TGCGCCAGCAGCCAAACCTGGGCTGAAGATACGCAGTATTTT.

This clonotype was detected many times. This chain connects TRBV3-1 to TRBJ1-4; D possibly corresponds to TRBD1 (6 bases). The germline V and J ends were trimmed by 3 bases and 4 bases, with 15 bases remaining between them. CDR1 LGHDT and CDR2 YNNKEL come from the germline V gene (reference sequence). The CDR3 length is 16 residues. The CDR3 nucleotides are TGTGCCAGCAGCCATCTCAGGGGTTACGATAATGAAAAACTGTTTTTT. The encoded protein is CASSHLRGYDNEKLFF.

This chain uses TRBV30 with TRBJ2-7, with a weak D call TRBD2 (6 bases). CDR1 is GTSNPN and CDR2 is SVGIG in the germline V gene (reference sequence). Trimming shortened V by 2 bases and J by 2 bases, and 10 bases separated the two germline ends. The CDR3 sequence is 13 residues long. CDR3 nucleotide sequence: TGTGCCTGGAGTCCTACTAGCCCCTACGAGCAGTACTTC. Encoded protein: CAWSPTSPYEQYF. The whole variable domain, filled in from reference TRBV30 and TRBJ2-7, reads SQTIHQWPATLVQPVGSPLSLECTVEGTSNPNLYWYRQAAGRGLQLLFYSVGIGQISSEVPQNLSASRPQDRQFILSSKKLLLSDSGFYLCAWSPTSPYEQYFGPGTRLTVT.

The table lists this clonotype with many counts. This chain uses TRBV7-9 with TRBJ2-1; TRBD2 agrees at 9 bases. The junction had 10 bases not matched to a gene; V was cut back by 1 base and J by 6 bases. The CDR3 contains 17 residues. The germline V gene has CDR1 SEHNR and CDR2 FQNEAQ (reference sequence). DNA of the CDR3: TGTGCCAGCAGCTTAGGAGGATTAGCGGGAGTTGGCAATGAGCAGTTCTTC. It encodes CASSLGGLAGVGNEQFF.

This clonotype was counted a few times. CDR3 nucleotides: TGTGCCAGCAGCCAAGGACTAGCGGTTTCCTACGAGCAGTACGTC. Translated: CASSQGLAVSYEQYV. V usage is TRBV3-1 and J usage is TRBJ2-7, with 9 bases identical to TRBD2. V was clipped by 1 base and J by 1 base; unmatched bases: 2. The CDR3 length is 15 residues. CDR1 and CDR2 (germline): LGHDT, YNNKEL (reference sequence).

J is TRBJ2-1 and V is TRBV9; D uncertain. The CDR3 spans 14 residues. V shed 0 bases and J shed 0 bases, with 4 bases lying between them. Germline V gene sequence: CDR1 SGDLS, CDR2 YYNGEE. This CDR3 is CASSVAASYNEQFF. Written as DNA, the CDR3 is TGTGCCAGCAGCGTAGCCGCCTCCTACAATGAGCAGTTCTTC. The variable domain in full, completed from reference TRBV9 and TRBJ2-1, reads DSGVTQTPKHLITATGQRVTLRCSPRSGDLSVYWYQQSLDQGLQFLIQYYNGEERAKGNILERFSAQQFPDLHSELNLSSLELGDSALYFCASSVAASYNEQFFGPGTRLTVL.

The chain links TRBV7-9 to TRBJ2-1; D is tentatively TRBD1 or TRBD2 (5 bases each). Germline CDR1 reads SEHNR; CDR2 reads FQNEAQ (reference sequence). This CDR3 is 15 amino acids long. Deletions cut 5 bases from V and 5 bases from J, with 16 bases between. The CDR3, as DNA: TGTGCCAGCAGCGACGGGACCCTACAAGACAATGAGCAGTTCTTC. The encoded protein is CASSDGTLQDNEQFF.

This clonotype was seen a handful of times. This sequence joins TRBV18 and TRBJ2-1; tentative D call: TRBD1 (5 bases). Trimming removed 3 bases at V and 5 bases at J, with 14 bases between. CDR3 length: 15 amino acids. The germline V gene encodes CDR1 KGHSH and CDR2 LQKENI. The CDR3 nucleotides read TGTGCCAGCTCACCCCGGCAGGGCCTCCACAATGAGCAGTTCTTC. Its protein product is CASSPRQGLHNEQFF.

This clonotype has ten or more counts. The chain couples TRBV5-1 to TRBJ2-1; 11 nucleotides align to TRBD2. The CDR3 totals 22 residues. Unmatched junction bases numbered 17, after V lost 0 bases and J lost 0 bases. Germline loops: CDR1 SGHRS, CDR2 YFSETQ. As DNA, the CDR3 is TGCGCCAGCAGCTTGGGTGCTCGGCTAGCGGGAGGCTCCGAAAGCTCCTACAATGAGCAGTTCTTC. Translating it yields CASSLGARLAGGSESSYNEQFF.

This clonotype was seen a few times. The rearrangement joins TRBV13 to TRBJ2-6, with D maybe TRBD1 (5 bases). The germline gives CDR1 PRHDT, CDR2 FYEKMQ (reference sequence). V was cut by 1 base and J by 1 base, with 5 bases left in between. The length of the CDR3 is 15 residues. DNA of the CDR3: TGTGCCAGCAGCTTAGAGGGGTCTGGGGCCAACGTCCTGACTTTC. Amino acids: CASSLEGSGANVLTF.

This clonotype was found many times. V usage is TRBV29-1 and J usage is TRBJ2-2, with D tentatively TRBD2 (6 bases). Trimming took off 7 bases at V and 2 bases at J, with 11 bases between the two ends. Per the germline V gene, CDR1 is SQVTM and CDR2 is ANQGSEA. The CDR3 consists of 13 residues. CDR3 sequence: CSADGLNTGELFF. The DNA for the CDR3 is TGCAGCGCAGATGGACTAAACACCGGGGAGCTGTTTTTT.

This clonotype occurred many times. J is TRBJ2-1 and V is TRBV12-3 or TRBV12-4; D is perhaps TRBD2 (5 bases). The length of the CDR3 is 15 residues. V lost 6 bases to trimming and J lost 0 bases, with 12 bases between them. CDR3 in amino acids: CASSREGNSYNEQFF. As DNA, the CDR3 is TGTGCCAGCAGCCGCGAGGGTAACTCCTACAATGAGCAGTTCTTC.

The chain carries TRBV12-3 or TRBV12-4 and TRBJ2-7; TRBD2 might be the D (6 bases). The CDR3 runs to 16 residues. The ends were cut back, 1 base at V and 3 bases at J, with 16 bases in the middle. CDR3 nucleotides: TGTGCCAGCAGTTTAGGGGGGACTGGTCCTAACTACGAGCAGTACGTC. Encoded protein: CASSLGGTGPNYEQYV.

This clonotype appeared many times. The CDR3 is CASSVNSAYEQYF. The CDR3 region has the DNA TGTGCCAGCAGCGTAAACTCAGCCTACGAGCAGTACTTC. The chain recombines TRBV9 with TRBJ2-7; D gene unclear. The ends were cut back, 1 base at V and 2 bases at J, with 7 bases in the middle. The CDR3 runs 13 residues. The germline V gene encodes CDR1 SGDLS and CDR2 YYNGEE.

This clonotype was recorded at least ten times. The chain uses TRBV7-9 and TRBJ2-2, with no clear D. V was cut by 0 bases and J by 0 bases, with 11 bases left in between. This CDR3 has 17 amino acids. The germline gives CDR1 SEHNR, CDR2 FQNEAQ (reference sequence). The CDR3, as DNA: TGTGCCAGCAGCTTAGCGATATCCTACACGAACACCGGGGAGCTGTTTTTT. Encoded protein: CASSLAISYTNTGELFF.

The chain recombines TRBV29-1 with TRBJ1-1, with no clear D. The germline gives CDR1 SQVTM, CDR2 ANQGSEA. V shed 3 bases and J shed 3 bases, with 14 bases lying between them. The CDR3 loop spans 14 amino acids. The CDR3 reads CSVEIAFMDTEAFF. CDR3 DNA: TGCAGCGTTGAGATAGCCTTTATGGACACTGAAGCTTTCTTT.

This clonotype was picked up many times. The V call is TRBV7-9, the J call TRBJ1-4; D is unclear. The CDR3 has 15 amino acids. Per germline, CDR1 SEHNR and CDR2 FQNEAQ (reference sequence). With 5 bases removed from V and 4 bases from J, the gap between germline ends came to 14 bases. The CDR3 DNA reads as TGTGCCAGCAGCCCCCTCGGCGAGAATAATGAAAAACTGTTTTTT. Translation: CASSPLGENNEKLFF.

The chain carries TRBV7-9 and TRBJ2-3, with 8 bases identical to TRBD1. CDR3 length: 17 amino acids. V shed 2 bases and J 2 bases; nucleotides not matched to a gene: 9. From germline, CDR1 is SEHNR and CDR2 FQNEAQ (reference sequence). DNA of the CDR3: TGTGCCAGCAGCTTATCTGGCGGGGACAGGTCCACAGATACGCAGTATTTT. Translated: CASSLSGGDRSTDTQYF.

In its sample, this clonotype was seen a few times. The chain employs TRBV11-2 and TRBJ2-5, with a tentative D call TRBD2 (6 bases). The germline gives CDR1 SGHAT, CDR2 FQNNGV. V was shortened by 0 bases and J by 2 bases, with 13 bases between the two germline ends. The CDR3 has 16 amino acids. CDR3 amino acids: CASSLDWGGGQETQYF. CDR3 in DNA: TGTGCCAGCAGCTTAGATTGGGGAGGCGGACAAGAGACCCAGTACTTC.

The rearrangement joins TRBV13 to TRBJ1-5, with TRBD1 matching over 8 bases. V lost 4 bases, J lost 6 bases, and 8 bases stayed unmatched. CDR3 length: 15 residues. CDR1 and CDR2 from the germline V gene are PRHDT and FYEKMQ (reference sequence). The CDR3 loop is CASSSTGVVGQPQHF. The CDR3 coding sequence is TGTGCCAGCAGCTCGACAGGGGTGGTAGGTCAGCCCCAGCATTTT.

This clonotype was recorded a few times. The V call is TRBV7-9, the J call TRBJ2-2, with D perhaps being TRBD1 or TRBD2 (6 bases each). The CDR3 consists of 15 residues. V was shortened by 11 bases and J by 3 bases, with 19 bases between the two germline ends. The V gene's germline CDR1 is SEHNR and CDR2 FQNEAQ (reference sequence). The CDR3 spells CAGPGAEGDTGELFF. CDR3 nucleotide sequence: TGTGCCGGCCCGGGAGCGGAGGGGGACACCGGGGAGCTGTTTTTT.